The entry that follows covers one TCR beta chain sequence. Its antigen has not been determined. At one of its ends the junction is not consistent with the germline gene, which may arise from a read error. The sample is drawn from a study of tumor-infiltrating lymphocytes in oesophageal squamous cell carcinoma listed by TCRdb under 2016. Based on the germline V gene, the CDR1 and CDR2 sequences are SGHVS and FNYEAQ. Reading from cysteine to phenylalanine, the CDR3 counts 15 amino acids. Kept here is only the CDR3 DNA, which spans 45 bases and is read in frame from base 1. Library creation used PCR. Sequenced using an Illumina HiSeq 2000. Starting from the raw public reads, TCRdb applied fastp trimming at Q25, assembled clones with MiXCR and retained in-frame beta chains. Rows are combined by CDR3 protein, so each entry shows the most common genes and DNA. The sample profile shows about 13,000 distinct CDR3 sequences; roughly 44% of them were found once. The ten largest make up roughly half of the sample.

Specimen: blood. The chain employs TRBV7-6 and TRBJ2-5, and possibly TRBD2, on 5 matching bases. This receptor was identified in a male donor with esophageal squamous cell carcinoma. The sequenced DNA: TGTGCTAGCAGCCGTGACTCTTCTCGGGCCGGGGAGCTGTACTTC. This is translated as CASSRDSSRAGELYF.